The sample holds many counts of the clone carrying this T cell receptor beta chain. Its antigen is not identified. The entry originates in a study of metastatic and nonmetastatic thyroid tumors. Turning to the study itself: Malignant thyroid and benign thyroid patients provided blood and tumor or nodule tissue whose repertoires were compared.

The CDR3 is made up of 16 amino acids. Germline trimming cut 4 bases from V and 1 base from J; bases unmatched to any gene: 4. Germline V gene lookup returns CDR1 SGHRS and CDR2 YFSETQ. Thyroid surgery had not been preceded by any treatment in any patient. Findings of the study overall: The study reportedly found significantly higher TCR beta diversity in malignant thyroid tumors than benign nodules, in blood and tumor.

The authors' processing: Clinicopathological groups differed in CDR3, with these differences serving to build a distant-metastasis classifier for papillary thyroid cancer. TCRdb re-analyzed the PCR reads through MiXCR. What appears here as the V and J calls and clone size reflects TCRdb's work, not the paper's. Of 23,000 or so clones in the sample, about an eighth were seen once. This chain joins TRBV5-1 and TRBJ2-2, with 10 bases lining up with TRBD2. This clonotype was sampled from a female donor with papillary thyroid cancer or a benign thyroid nodule (not recorded which). Some clones in this sample may be carry-over from other donors' samples. Material: blood. CDR3 nucleotide sequence: TGCGCCAGCAGCCGGTTAGCGGGAGGGAACACCGGGGAGCTGTTTTTT. Translating it yields CASSRLAGGNTGELFF.